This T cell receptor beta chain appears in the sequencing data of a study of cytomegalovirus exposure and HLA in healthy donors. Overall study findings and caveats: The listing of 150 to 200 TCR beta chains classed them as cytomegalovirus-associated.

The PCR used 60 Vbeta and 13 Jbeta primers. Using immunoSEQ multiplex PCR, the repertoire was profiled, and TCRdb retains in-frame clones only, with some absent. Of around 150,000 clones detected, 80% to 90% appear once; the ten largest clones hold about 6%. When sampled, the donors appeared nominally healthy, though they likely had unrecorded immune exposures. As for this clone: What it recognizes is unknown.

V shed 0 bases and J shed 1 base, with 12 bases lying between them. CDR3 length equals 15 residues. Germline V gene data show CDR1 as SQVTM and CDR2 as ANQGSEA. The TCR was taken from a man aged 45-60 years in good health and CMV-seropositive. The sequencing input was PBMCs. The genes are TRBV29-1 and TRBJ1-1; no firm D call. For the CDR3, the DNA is TGCAGCGTTGAAGAGAGGGCCGCTGAGAACACTGAAGCTTTCTTT. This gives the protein CSVEERAAENTEAFF.